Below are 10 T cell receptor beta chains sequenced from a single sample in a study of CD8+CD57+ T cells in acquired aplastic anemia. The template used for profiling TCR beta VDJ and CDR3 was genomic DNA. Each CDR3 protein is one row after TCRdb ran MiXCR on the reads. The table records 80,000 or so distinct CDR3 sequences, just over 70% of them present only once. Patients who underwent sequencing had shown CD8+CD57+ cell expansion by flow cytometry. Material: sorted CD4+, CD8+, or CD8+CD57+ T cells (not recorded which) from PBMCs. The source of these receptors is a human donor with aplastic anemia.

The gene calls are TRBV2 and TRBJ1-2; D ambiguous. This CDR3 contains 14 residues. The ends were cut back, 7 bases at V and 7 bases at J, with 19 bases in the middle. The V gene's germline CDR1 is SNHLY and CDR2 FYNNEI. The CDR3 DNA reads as TGTGCCAGCAAGGTCACGGGCTCACCAGGTGGCTACACCTTC. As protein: CASKVTGSPGGYTF.

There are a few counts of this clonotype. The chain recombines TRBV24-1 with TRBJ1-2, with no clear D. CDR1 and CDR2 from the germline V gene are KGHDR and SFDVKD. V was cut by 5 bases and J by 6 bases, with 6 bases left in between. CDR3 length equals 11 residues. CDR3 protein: CATSGGHGYTF. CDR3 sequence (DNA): TGTGCCACCAGTGGAGGCCATGGCTACACCTTC.

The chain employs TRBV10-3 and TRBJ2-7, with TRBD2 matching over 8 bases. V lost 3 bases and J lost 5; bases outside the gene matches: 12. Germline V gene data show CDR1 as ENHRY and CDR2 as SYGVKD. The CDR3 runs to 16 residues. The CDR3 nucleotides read TGTGCCATCAGTGATCTTTTAACGGGAGGGCCCAACGAGCAGTACTTC. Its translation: CAISDLLTGGPNEQYF.

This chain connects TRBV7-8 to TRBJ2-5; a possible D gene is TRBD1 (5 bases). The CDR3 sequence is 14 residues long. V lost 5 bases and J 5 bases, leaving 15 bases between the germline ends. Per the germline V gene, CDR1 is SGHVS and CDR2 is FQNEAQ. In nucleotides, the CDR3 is TGTGCCAGCAGCCTAAGGGCCAGGGCGGAGACCCAGTACTTC. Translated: CASSLRARAETQYF.

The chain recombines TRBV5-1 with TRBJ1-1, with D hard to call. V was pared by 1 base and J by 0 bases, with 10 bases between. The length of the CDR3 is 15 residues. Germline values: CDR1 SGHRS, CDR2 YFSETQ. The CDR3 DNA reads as TGCGCCAGCAGCTTGTCATCCACGATGAACACTGAAGCTTTCTTT. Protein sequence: CASSLSSTMNTEAFF.

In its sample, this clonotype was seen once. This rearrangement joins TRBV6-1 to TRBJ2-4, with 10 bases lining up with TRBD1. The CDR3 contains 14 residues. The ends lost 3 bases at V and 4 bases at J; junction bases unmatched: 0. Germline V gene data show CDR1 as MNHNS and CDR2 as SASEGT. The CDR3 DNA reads TGTGCCAGCAGTGAGGGACAGGGGAAAAACATTCAGTACTTC. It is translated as CASSEGQGKNIQYF.

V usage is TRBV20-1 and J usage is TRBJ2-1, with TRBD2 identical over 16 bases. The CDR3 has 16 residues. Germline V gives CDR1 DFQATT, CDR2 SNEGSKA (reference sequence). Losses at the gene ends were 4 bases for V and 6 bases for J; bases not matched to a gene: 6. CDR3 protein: CSATGTSGRAANEQFF. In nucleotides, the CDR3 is TGCAGTGCTACAGGGACTAGCGGGAGGGCGGCCAATGAGCAGTTCTTC.

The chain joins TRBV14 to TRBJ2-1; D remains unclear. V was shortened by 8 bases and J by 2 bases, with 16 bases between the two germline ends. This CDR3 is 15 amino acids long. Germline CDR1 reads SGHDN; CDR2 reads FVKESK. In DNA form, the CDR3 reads TGTGCCAGCCGTTCCAAGGGATCCCCCTACAATGAGCAGTTCTTC. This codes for CASRSKGSPYNEQFF.

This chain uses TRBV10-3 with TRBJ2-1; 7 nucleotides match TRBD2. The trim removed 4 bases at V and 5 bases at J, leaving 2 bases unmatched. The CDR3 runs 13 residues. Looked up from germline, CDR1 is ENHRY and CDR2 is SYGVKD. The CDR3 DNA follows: TGTGCCATCAGTGGGGACTACCACAATGAGCAGTTCTTC. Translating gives CAISGDYHNEQFF.

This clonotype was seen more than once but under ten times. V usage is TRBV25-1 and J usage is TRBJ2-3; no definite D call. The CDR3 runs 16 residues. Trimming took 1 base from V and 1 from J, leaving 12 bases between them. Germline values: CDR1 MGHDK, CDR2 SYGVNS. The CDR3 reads CASSESVAVGTDTQYF. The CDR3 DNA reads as TGTGCCAGCAGTGAATCGGTAGCTGTGGGCACAGATACGCAGTATTTT.